Here is one T cell receptor (beta chain) with its context. It lacks a known antigen. Qualities for individual bases were not recorded, and no much larger clone is one base off. V loses 4 bases of germline sequence and J loses 0 bases, and the interval between the two ends is 16 bases. Taken from cysteine to phenylalanine, the CDR3 has 17 residues. Just CDR3 DNA is preserved here, 51 bases in frame from base 1. Via the germline V gene, CDR1 is SGHAT and CDR2 FQNNGV. The instrument was an Illumina HiSeq 2000. TCR beta chain libraries were generated through multiplex PCR amplification. The amplified TCR beta chain products were analyzed by high-throughput sequencing. The public reads were reprocessed in TCRdb via fastp at Q25 and MiXCR, keeping in-frame beta chains. Duplicate CDR3 protein sequences are folded into a single record with the most common DNA and genes. In all, the sample holds some 170,000 distinct CDR3 sequences, and 33% of those were seen once. The ten largest clones add up to roughly 3.8% of the sample.

The source of the sample is a study of breast tumors, draining lymph nodes, adjacent tissues (TCRdb year 2016). General notes on the study: Breast cancer patients provided tumor, adjacent nontumor tissue and axillary lymph nodes, and the study compared the TCR beta repertoires across these three sources. In human breast cancer, the study set out to assess how tumor, surrounding tissue and draining lymph node repertoires relate to one another and whether T cells might be exchanged between them.

The paper's findings and limits, for the study overall: Tumor T-cell repertoires showed less diversity than lymph node repertoires and more diversity than nontumor tissue repertoires, and tumor T-cell repertoires showed preferential V and J gene usage. The similarity between tumor and nontumor tissue repertoires was significantly greater in luminal-like breast cancer than in basal-like breast cancer. The data were considered consistent with the idea that most tumor T cells come from the lymph node and then expand in tumor tissue. The study presented the conclusion that tumor T cells originate in lymph nodes as consistent with a hypothesis, not as something directly demonstrated.

Lymph node samples were obtained from the axillary draining lymph nodes of breast cancer patients. This clonotype was obtained from a female donor with breast cancer. Some clones in this sample may be carry-over from other donors' samples. The sequencing input was axillary lymph node tissue. The rearrangement joined TRBV11-2 to TRBJ2-1, with a tentative D gene TRBD1 over 6 matching bases. The CDR3 reads CASSSFRGQNSYNEQFF. The nucleotide sequence is TGTGCCAGCAGCTCCTTTCGGGGACAAAACTCCTACAATGAGCAGTTCTTC.